The 17 T cell receptor beta chains below all came from one sample that was sequenced in a study of OX40 agonist ivuxolimab in advanced cancers. The table came from immunoSEQ multiplex PCR; TCRdb's copy has only in-frame clones and leaves some out. The sample contains 35,000 to 40,000 clones, over 80% of which appear only once. Sequencing used CD4+ or CD8+ T cells sorted from blood, obtained in a trial of the OX40 agonist ivuxolimab. The receptors were gathered from an adult with an advanced solid tumor such as melanoma, head and neck, liver or kidney cancer.

The chain joins TRBV10-1 to TRBJ1-1; 9 bases map to TRBD1. This CDR3 spans 15 amino acids. Per germline, CDR1 WNHNN and CDR2 SYGVQD (reference sequence). Losses at the gene ends were 4 bases for V and 5 bases for J; bases not matched to a gene: 8. CDR3 DNA: TGCGCCAGCAGTGGGGAGGACAGGGGAGATACTGAAGCTTTCTTT. Translating gives CASSGEDRGDTEAFF.

The CDR3 DNA sequence: TGTGCCAGCAGTTACTCCCCATATCAGCCCCAGCATTTT. This encodes CASSYSPYQPQHF. The V gene is TRBV6-5, the J gene TRBJ1-5, with no clear D. CDR3 size: 13 residues. CDR1 is MNHEY, CDR2 SVGAGI, per germline. Trimming removed 0 bases from V and 5 bases from J, with 5 bases in between.

This chain joins TRBV9 and TRBJ2-3; unclear D gene. Germline V CDR1 and CDR2: SGDLS, YYNGEE. The length of the CDR3 is 13 residues. The V end lost 0 bases, the J end lost 0 bases, and 2 bases lay between the germline ends. CDR3 sequence: CASSVASTDTQYF. In nucleotides, the CDR3 is TGTGCCAGCAGCGTAGCAAGCACAGATACGCAGTATTTT. The full variable domain, rest sourced from reference TRBV9 and TRBJ2-3, is DSGVTQTPKHLITATGQRVTLRCSPRSGDLSVYWYQQSLDQGLQFLIQYYNGEERAKGNILERFSAQQFPDLHSELNLSSLELGDSALYFCASSVASTDTQYFGPGTRLTVL.

The rearrangement links TRBV7-2 to TRBJ2-1; TRBD2 matches 9 bases. This CDR3 region has 15 residues. Germline CDR1 reads SGHTA; CDR2 reads FQGNSA. V was clipped by 7 bases and J by 7 bases; unmatched bases: 11. The CDR3 DNA is TGTGCCAGCACCTTCCTAGCGGGGTTAAAGAATGAGCAGTTCTTC. It is translated as CASTFLAGLKNEQFF.

The chain links TRBV10-1 to TRBJ2-2; D is ambiguous. Trimming removed 3 bases from V and 6 bases from J, with 8 bases in between. The CDR3 sequence is 13 residues long. Germline CDR1 is WNHNN and CDR2 is SYGVQD (reference sequence). The CDR3: CASSDGGSGELFF. CDR3 bases: TGCGCCAGCAGTGATGGTGGGTCCGGGGAGCTGTTTTTT.

The V call is TRBV19, the J call TRBJ2-5; TRBD2 agrees at 7 bases. Germline V gene lookup returns CDR1 LNHDA and CDR2 SQIVND (reference sequence). The ends lost 3 bases at V and 5 bases at J; junction bases unmatched: 6. This CDR3 contains 14 residues. In nucleotides, the CDR3 is TGTGCCAGTAGTATTGTCCACGGGAGGGAGACCCAGTACTTC. It translates to CASSIVHGRETQYF.

The chain joins TRBV5-4 to TRBJ1-2, with TRBD1 identical over 7 bases. Germline values: CDR1 SGHNT, CDR2 YYREEE (reference sequence). The length of the CDR3 is 13 residues. V lost 3 bases and J lost 8; bases outside the gene matches: 7. The CDR3 region has the DNA TGTGCCAGCAGCTCAGGACAGGCGAGGGGCTACACCTTC. Amino acid sequence: CASSSGQARGYTF.

The V and J genes are TRBV7-2 and TRBJ2-3, with 8 bases lining up with TRBD2. This CDR3 region has 16 residues. The germline CDR1 and CDR2 sequences are SGHTA and FQGNSA. After removal of 3 bases from V and 5 bases from J, the junction contained 10 bases not matched to a gene. The CDR3 DNA is TGTGCCAGCAGCTTCGGCTGGCTAGCGGGTTTAGATACGCAGTATTTT. Protein sequence: CASSFGWLAGLDTQYF. Looking up the rest from reference TRBV7-2 and TRBJ2-3 gives the full variable domain: GAGVSQSPSNKVTEKGKDVELRCDPISGHTALYWYRQSLGQGLEFLIYFQGNSAPDKSGLPSDRFSAERTGGSVSTLTIQRTQQEDSAVYLCASSFGWLAGLDTQYFGPGTRLTVL.

The chain is built from TRBV19 and TRBJ1-4; a weak D match, TRBD1 (5 bases). V was pared by 4 bases and J by 2 bases, with 11 bases between. This CDR3 is 15 amino acids long. In germline, CDR1 is LNHDA, CDR2 SQIVND (reference sequence). The CDR3 DNA follows: TGTGCCAGTAGTAGCCGGGGGAACACTAATGAAAAACTGTTTTTT. This gives the protein CASSSRGNTNEKLFF. The variable domain in full, completed from reference TRBV19 and TRBJ1-4, reads DGGITQSPKYLFRKEGQNVTLSCEQNLNHDAMYWYRQDPGQGLRLIYYSQIVNDFQKGDIAEGYSVSREKKESFPLTVTSAQKNPTAFYLCASSSRGNTNEKLFFGSGTQLSVL.

This rearrangement joins TRBV5-4 to TRBJ2-1; TRBD2 matches 9 bases. Germline-derived CDR1 and CDR2 are SGHNT and YYREEE (reference sequence). J was trimmed by 4 bases and V by 1 base; bases with no gene match: 3. The CDR3 extends over 15 amino acids. DNA of the CDR3: TGTGCCAGCAGCTTGACTAGCGGGCGGTACAATGAGCAGTTCTTC. Translating gives CASSLTSGRYNEQFF. Supplemented by reference TRBV5-4 and TRBJ2-1, the full variable domain reads ETGVTQSPTHLIKTRGQQVTLRCSSQSGHNTVSWYQQALGQGPQFIFQYYREEENGRGNFPPRFSGLQFPNYSSELNVNALELDDSALYLCASSLTSGRYNEQFFGPGTRLTVL.

This clone was picked up one time. This chain links TRBV21-1 with TRBJ2-1; TRBD2 reflects the table's D call only, with no check against the DNA. TRBV21-1 is classified as a pseudogene. The CDR3 extends over 14 amino acids. The CDR3, as DNA: TGTGCCAGCAGCAAAGTGATAGGAGGGAATGAGCAGTTCTTC. The encoded protein is CASSKVIGGNEQFF.

The chain recombines TRBV10-2 with TRBJ1-2; 8 bases map to TRBD1. Germline CDR1 reads WSHSY; CDR2 reads SAAADI. With 3 bases clipped from V and 3 bases from J, the junction kept 6 bases outside the gene matches. The CDR3 has 15 residues. The CDR3 DNA reads TGCGCCAGCAGTGAAGCGCAGGGGGCTTACTATGGCTACACCTTC. Encoded protein: CASSEAQGAYYGYTF.

V and J are TRBV28 and TRBJ2-7; the match to TRBD1 covers 10 bases. The CDR3 is 15 amino acids. Germline assignment: CDR1 MDHEN and CDR2 SYDVKM. V shed 6 bases and J 1 base; nucleotides not matched to a gene: 6. As DNA, the CDR3 is TGTGCCAGCAGGGAACGGGACAGGGGTTCCTACGAGCAGTACTTC. Translating it yields CASRERDRGSYEQYF.

Only one count was recorded for this clone. In DNA, the CDR3 is TGTGCCAGCAGCCCAGGCCCGGGACAGGGAGGGTATGGCTACACCTTC. Encoded protein: CASSPGPGQGGYGYTF. The chain carries TRBV7-2 and TRBJ1-2; TRBD1 matches 9 bases. Germline V gene data show CDR1 as SGHTA and CDR2 as FQGNSA. V lost 5 bases, J lost 5 bases, and 12 bases stayed unmatched. CDR3 size: 16 residues.

The chain combines TRBV7-9 with TRBJ2-5; D gene uncertain. CDR1 is SEHNR, CDR2 FQNEAQ, per germline (reference sequence). The CDR3 runs to 15 residues. Deletions cut 4 bases from V and 1 base from J, with 13 bases between. Here the CDR3 reads CASSSIVGFQETQYF. DNA for the CDR3: TGTGCCAGCAGCTCAATCGTGGGGTTCCAAGAGACCCAGTACTTC.

The rearrangement links TRBV7-9 to TRBJ1-1, with D possibly matching TRBD1 (6 bases). With 1 base removed from V and 4 bases from J, the gap between germline ends came to 10 bases. Germline V lookup: CDR1 SEHNR, CDR2 FQNEAQ (reference sequence). The CDR3 extends over 14 amino acids. The chain's CDR3 is CASSLGRGGTEAFF. The CDR3 region has the DNA TGTGCCAGCAGCTTAGGCAGGGGTGGCACTGAAGCTTTCTTT. The entire variable domain, with the rest obtained from reference TRBV7-9 and TRBJ1-1, is as follows: DTGVSQNPRHKITKRGQNVTFRCDPISEHNRLYWYRQTLGQGPEFLTYFQNEAQLEKSRLLSDRFSAERPKGSFSTLEIQRTEQGDSAMYLCASSLGRGGTEAFFGQGTRLTVV.

In this sample, this clone turned up once. V usage is TRBV6-1 and J usage is TRBJ1-6; TRBD1 aligns across 7 bases. Germline V lookup: CDR1 MNHNS, CDR2 SASEGT. The CDR3 length is 15 residues. V was pared by 0 bases and J by 7 bases, with 3 bases of the junction left unmatched. CDR3 residues: CASSEAAGGNSPLHF. The CDR3, as DNA: TGTGCCAGCAGTGAAGCCGCAGGGGGAAATTCACCCCTCCACTTT.